The T cell receptor beta chain described here comes from a study of OX40 agonist ivuxolimab in advanced cancers. Study-wide context: Participants, approximately 81% male, averaged roughly 55 years of age, ranging from roughly 23 to 90.

Comments on this clone: What it binds is not known.

Study findings and constraints: Within 6 weeks, CD4+ and CD8+ blood T cells expanded clonally at 0.1 to 3.0 mg/kg. Expanded clones belonging to CD8+ T cells outnumbered, on average, those of CD4+.

Anyone with autoimmune disease history or systemic immunosuppression was excluded. The CDR3 covers 14 residues. Germline CDR1 is SGHNT and CDR2 is YYREEE (reference sequence). V trimming: 3 bases; J trimming: 2 bases; junction bases outside the gene matches: 2. The repertoire was sequenced with immunoSEQ multiplex PCR; TCRdb's copy has only in-frame clones and lacks some. The sample has 60,000 or so clones, around 93% seen once. The rearrangement uses TRBV5-4 and TRBJ1-1; 9 positions match TRBD1. This TCR derives from an adult with an advanced solid tumor such as melanoma, head and neck, liver or kidney cancer. This specimen was CD4+ or CD8+ T cells sorted from blood, taken in a trial of the OX40 agonist ivuxolimab. As DNA, the CDR3 is TGTGCCAGCAGCTGGGGACAGGGTAACACTGAAGCTTTCTTT. This encodes CASSWGQGNTEAFF.